This entry concerns a single T cell receptor (beta chain). The germline CDR1 and CDR2 sequences are SGHDT and YYEEEE. Trimming stripped 0 bases from V and 3 bases from J, with 7 bases between. The length of the CDR3 is 14 residues. The data were taken from a study of blood T cell repertoires in COVID-19. Method: immunoSEQ multiplex PCR; TCRdb's copy keeps in-frame clones and lacks some. Among approximately 150,000 clones listed, approximately 84% were seen once. The source is a woman aged 80 or over with COVID-19, enrolled during active disease. The material sequenced was peripheral blood. The chain combines TRBV5-6 with TRBJ1-5, with TRBD1 as a possible D gene (5 bases). The CDR3 is CASSLVGDNQPQHF. CDR3 DNA sequence: TGTGCCAGCAGCTTGGTAGGGGACAATCAGCCCCAGCATTTT.